The 6 T cell receptor beta chains below all came from one sample that was sequenced in a study of cytomegalovirus exposure and HLA in healthy donors (dated by TCRdb to between 2016 and 2019). Library creation used the immunoSEQ multiplex PCR assay. A mixture of 60 forward primers for TCR Vbeta segments and 13 reverse primers for TCR Jbeta segments was used in the multiplex PCR. TCRdb took this table from immuneACCESS and kept in-frame rearrangements with V and J called. Such tables lack part of the clones; where checked against another copy, unresolved V genes explain under half of the gap, and the rest is unexplained. The sample has approximately 100,000 clones on record, roughly 70% of them singletons. Under 2% of the sample is taken by the ten largest. What was sequenced was PBMCs. These receptors originate from a male donor in good health and CMV-seronegative.

V usage is TRBV29-1 and J usage is TRBJ1-4; D possibly corresponds to TRBD1 (6 bases). Trimming removed 0 bases at V and 7 bases at J, with 15 bases between. CDR1 SQVTM and CDR2 ANQGSEA come from the germline V gene. The CDR3 has 15 residues. CDR3 region: CSVEDRGRGSEKLFF. The CDR3 nucleotides read TGCAGCGTTGAAGATCGAGGCAGGGGAAGTGAAAAACTGTTTTTT. Using reference TRBV29-1 and TRBJ1-4 for the parts outside the CDR3, the full variable domain is SAVISQKPSRDICQRGTSLTIQCQVDSQVTMMFWYRQQPGQSLTLIATANQGSEATYESGFVIDKFPISRPNLTFSTLTVSNMSPEDSSIYLCSVEDRGRGSEKLFFGSGTQLSVL.

The chain links TRBV28 to TRBJ2-7, with 8 bases lining up with TRBD2. Per germline, CDR1 MDHEN and CDR2 SYDVKM. This CDR3 contains 16 residues. Unmatched junction bases numbered 9, after V lost 4 bases and J lost 1 base. CDR3 in DNA: TGTGCCAGCAGTTCCCTACCCCGGGGGGGATCCTACGAGCAGTACTTC. This gives the protein CASSSLPRGGSYEQYF.

The V call is TRBV10-3, the J call TRBJ2-3; 7 nucleotides line up with TRBD2. The germline CDR1 and CDR2 sequences are ENHRY and SYGVKD. CDR3 length: 14 residues. The junction had 8 bases not matched to a gene; V was cut back by 9 bases and J by 2 bases. The CDR3 nucleotides read TGTGCCATTAACCCCGGGACTATCACAGATACGCAGTATTTT. This codes for CAINPGTITDTQYF.

The V call is TRBV7-2, the J call TRBJ2-7; TRBD1 matches 10 bases. The CDR3 sequence is 16 residues long. Germline loops: CDR1 SGHTA, CDR2 FQGNSA. Trimming removed 2 bases from V and 1 base from J; junction bases left unmatched: 5. CDR3 residues: CASSLRTGGKSYEQYF. DNA of the CDR3: TGTGCCAGCAGCTTACGGACAGGGGGAAAATCCTACGAGCAGTACTTC.

CDR3 residues: CASSPGLAGGYEQFF. The CDR3 DNA sequence: TGTGCCAGCAGCCCAGGACTAGCGGGAGGGTATGAGCAGTTCTTC. The chain joins TRBV7-3 to TRBJ2-1; 15 bases map to TRBD2. Trimming removed 5 bases from V and 8 bases from J; junction bases left unmatched: 4. Looked up from germline, CDR1 is SGHTA and CDR2 is FQGTGA. There are 15 residues in the CDR3.

There are a few counts of this clone. The genes are TRBV18 and TRBJ1-2, with 9 nucleotides matching TRBD1. This CDR3 spans 15 amino acids. The J segment lost 4 bases and the V segment lost 0 bases, leaving 3 bases of the junction unmatched. CDR1 KGHSH and CDR2 LQKENI come from the germline V gene. DNA for the CDR3: TGTGCCAGCTCACCACCCGGGACAGGGAGCTATGGCTACACCTTC. Translated, it gives CASSPPGTGSYGYTF.